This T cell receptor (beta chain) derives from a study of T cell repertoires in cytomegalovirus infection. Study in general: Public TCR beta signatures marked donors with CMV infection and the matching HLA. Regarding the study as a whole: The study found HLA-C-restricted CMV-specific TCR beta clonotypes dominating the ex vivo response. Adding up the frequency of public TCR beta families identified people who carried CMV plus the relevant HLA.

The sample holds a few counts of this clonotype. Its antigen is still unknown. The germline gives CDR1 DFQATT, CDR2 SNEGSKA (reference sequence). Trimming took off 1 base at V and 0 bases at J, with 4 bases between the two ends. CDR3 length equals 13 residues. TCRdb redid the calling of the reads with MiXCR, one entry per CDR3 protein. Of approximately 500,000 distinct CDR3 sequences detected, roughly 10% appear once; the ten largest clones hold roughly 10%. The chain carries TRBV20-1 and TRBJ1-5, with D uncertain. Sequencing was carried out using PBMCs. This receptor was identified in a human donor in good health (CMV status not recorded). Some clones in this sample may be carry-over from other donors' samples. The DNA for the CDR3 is TGCAGTGCTAGAGCTTATAGCAATCAGCCCCAGCATTTT. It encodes CSARAYSNQPQHF.